The 14 T cell receptor beta chains reported below all come from one sample, sequenced in a study of control samples from healthy donors and cancer patients. Some clones are missing from TCRdb's copy, which holds only in-frame ones; the method was immunoSEQ multiplex PCR. Here the sample spans about 160,000 clones, 80% to 90% being singletons. Sequencing used blood. The receptors were gathered from a young man in good health.

This chain links TRBV10-3 with TRBJ1-5, with a possible D match to TRBD1 (5 bases). The CDR3 runs 13 residues. V was shortened by 10 bases and J by 5 bases, with 15 bases between the two germline ends. Germline CDR1 reads ENHRY; CDR2 reads SYGVKD. The CDR3 sequence is CASRVGVYQPQHF. CDR3 nucleotides: TGTGCCAGCAGGGTTGGAGTCTATCAGCCCCAGCATTTT.

V gene TRBV7-9 combines with J gene TRBJ1-4; D perhaps matches TRBD1 (6 bases). The length of the CDR3 is 14 residues. V dropped 4 bases and J dropped 8 bases, with 14 bases sitting between them. Germline V gene data show CDR1 as SEHNR and CDR2 as FQNEAQ (reference sequence). The CDR3 DNA sequence: TGTGCCAGCAGCTCATCAGGGGCCGGGGAAAAACTGTTTTTT. This translates into CASSSSGAGEKLFF.

The V call is TRBV5-6, the J call TRBJ2-7, with 7 bases that match TRBD2. This CDR3 is built from 14 residues. Germline loops: CDR1 SGHDT, CDR2 YYEEEE. Unmatched junction bases numbered 6, after V lost 4 bases and J lost 2 bases. CDR3 loop: CASSLLADPYEQYF. CDR3 coding DNA: TGTGCCAGCAGCCTTCTAGCGGACCCCTACGAGCAGTACTTC.

The chain recombines TRBV7-6 with TRBJ2-3, with a possible D match to TRBD2 (6 bases). V dropped 2 bases and J dropped 0 bases, with 12 bases sitting between them. Germline CDR1 reads SGHVS; CDR2 reads FNYEAQ. The CDR3 spans 16 residues. CDR3 DNA sequence: TGTGCCAGCAGCTTATTAAGGCGGGGTAGCACAGATACGCAGTATTTT. Translating it yields CASSLLRRGSTDTQYF.

Comment on this clone: No DNA is shown, since the ends of the CDR3 on it are uncertain; the CDR3 is the one TCRdb lists. The rearrangement uses TRBV6-6 and TRBJ1-5. Counting both end residues, the CDR3 totals 15 amino acids. The V gene's germline CDR1 is MNHNY and CDR2 SVGAGI (reference sequence). CDR3 amino acids: CASTFGSGRNQPQHF.

The chain links TRBV19 to TRBJ1-2; maybe TRBD1 (5 bases). Trimming pared 6 bases from V and 1 base from J, leaving 12 bases between. CDR3 length: 14 residues. The germline V gene encodes CDR1 LNHDA and CDR2 SQIVND (reference sequence). CDR3 sequence: CASRGADINYGYTF. The CDR3 bases are TGTGCCAGTAGAGGGGCAGATATTAACTATGGCTACACCTTC.

The chain carries TRBV5-4 and TRBJ2-5, with TRBD2 matching 9 bases. Germline V lookup: CDR1 SGHNT, CDR2 YYREEE (reference sequence). Trimming at V came to 4 bases and at J to 5 bases, leaving 6 bases not matched to a gene. The CDR3 runs to 14 residues. CDR3 protein: CASSPNSGSETQYF. The CDR3 coding sequence is TGTGCCAGCAGCCCGAATAGCGGGAGTGAGACCCAGTACTTC. Full variable domain (rest looked up from reference TRBV5-4 and TRBJ2-5): ETGVTQSPTHLIKTRGQQVTLRCSSQSGHNTVSWYQQALGQGPQFIFQYYREEENGRGNFPPRFSGLQFPNYSSELNVNALELDDSALYLCASSPNSGSETQYFGPGTRLLVL.

The V gene is TRBV5-1, the J gene TRBJ1-2; 7 positions match TRBD1. Germline-derived CDR1 and CDR2 are SGHRS and YFSETQ. Unmatched junction bases numbered 17, after V lost 0 bases and J lost 12 bases. The CDR3 is made up of 16 amino acids. In DNA, the CDR3 is TGCGCCAGCAGCTTGGAGAACAGGGGTTGGGGTAAGGCGAACACCTTC. Its translation: CASSLENRGWGKANTF.

The V call is TRBV9, the J call TRBJ1-1; possibly TRBD1 for D (5 bases). V lost 3 bases, J lost 6 bases, and 12 bases lay in between. The CDR3 runs 13 residues. CDR1 and CDR2 from the germline V gene are SGDLS and YYNGEE. The DNA for the CDR3 is TGTGCCAGCAGCGACTCAGGGAGACCTGAAGCTTTCTTT. Translation: CASSDSGRPEAFF. Using reference TRBV9 and TRBJ1-1 for the parts outside the CDR3, the full variable domain is DSGVTQTPKHLITATGQRVTLRCSPRSGDLSVYWYQQSLDQGLQFLIQYYNGEERAKGNILERFSAQQFPDLHSELNLSSLELGDSALYFCASSDSGRPEAFFGQGTRLTVV.

The chain employs TRBV12-5 and TRBJ2-3; no firm D call. Germline loops: CDR1 LGHNT, CDR2 FRNRAP. The CDR3 runs 12 residues. V was shortened by 6 bases and J by 1 base, with 5 bases between the two germline ends. The CDR3 bases are TGTGCTAGTGGGGCCGGCACAGATACGCAGTATTTT. Amino acid sequence: CASGAGTDTQYF.

J is TRBJ1-5 and V is TRBV28; D gene ambiguous. This CDR3 has 10 amino acids. Trimming left V 8 bases short and J 11 bases short, with 10 bases between. CDR1 and CDR2 from the germline V gene are MDHEN and SYDVKM. CDR3 coding DNA: TGTGCCAGCGGCCTGGGGACCCAGCATTTT. It encodes CASGLGTQHF. The whole variable domain, filled in from reference TRBV28 and TRBJ1-5, reads DVKVTQSSRYLVKRTGEKVFLECVQDMDHENMFWYRQDPGLGLRLIYFSYDVKMKEKGDIPEGYSVSREKKERFSLILESASTNQTSMYLCASGLGTQHFGDGTRLSIL.

The V gene is TRBV10-3, the J gene TRBJ1-2; no definite D call. The CDR3 totals 13 residues. Trimming left V 0 bases short and J 8 bases short, with 10 bases between. In germline, CDR1 is ENHRY, CDR2 SYGVKD. CDR3 coding DNA: TGTGCCATCAGTGAGTCGGTGGGAACCGGCTACACCTTC. It encodes CAISESVGTGYTF.

The rearrangement joins TRBV14 to TRBJ2-7; D is uncertain. Germline lookup yields CDR1 SGHDN and CDR2 FVKESK. This CDR3 contains 15 residues. The V and J ends lost 4 bases and 2 bases respectively, with 15 bases between them. CDR3 DNA: TGTGCCAGCAGCCGATTAGGCAGGATGGCCTACGAGCAGTACTTC. Translating it yields CASSRLGRMAYEQYF. Full variable domain (missing parts from reference TRBV14 and TRBJ2-7): EAGVTQFPSHSVIEKGQTVTLRCDPISGHDNLYWYRRVMGKEIKFLLHFVKESKQDESGMPNNRFLAERTGGTYSTLKVQPAELEDSGVYFCASSRLGRMAYEQYFGPGTRLTVT.

Only one count was recorded for this clone. This rearrangement joins TRBV7-2 to TRBJ1-5; D unresolved. V dropped 4 bases and J dropped 0 bases, with 10 bases sitting between them. Germline V gene data show CDR1 as SGHTA and CDR2 as FQGNSA. The CDR3 covers 15 residues. The CDR3 here is CASSSGSPSNQPQHF. In DNA form, the CDR3 reads TGTGCCAGCAGCTCCGGGTCCCCTAGCAATCAGCCCCAGCATTTT.